The 5 T cell receptor beta chains presented below share a single source sample, sequenced in a study of blood T cell repertoires in COVID-19. This table comes from immunoSEQ multiplex PCR, and its TCRdb copy is limited to in-frame clones, with some not included. The data hold about 190,000 clones, with approximately 78% observed a single time. Sequencing used peripheral blood. The receptors come from a woman older than 75 with active or convalescent COVID-19.

The V call is TRBV7-9, the J call TRBJ1-5, with a possible D match to TRBD1 (6 bases). Trimming stripped 4 bases from V and 4 bases from J, with 23 bases between. From germline, CDR1 is SEHNR and CDR2 FQNEAQ (reference sequence). This CDR3 region has 18 residues. The CDR3 here is CASSSGGGGSRGNQPQHF. The CDR3 nucleotides read TGTGCCAGCAGCTCCGGTGGTGGGGGCAGTCGGGGAAATCAGCCCCAGCATTTT. The full variable domain, completed using reference TRBV7-9 and TRBJ1-5, is DTGVSQNPRHKITKRGQNVTFRCDPISEHNRLYWYRQTLGQGPEFLTYFQNEAQLEKSRLLSDRFSAERPKGSFSTLEIQRTEQGDSAMYLCASSSGGGGSRGNQPQHFGDGTRLSIL.

This clone was recorded once. V usage is TRBV30 and J usage is TRBJ2-1, with 8 positions matching TRBD2. Trimming cost V 0 bases and J 6 bases; bases outside gene matches: 7. Germline V gives CDR1 GTSNPN, CDR2 SVGIG (reference sequence). CDR3 length: 15 amino acids. As DNA, the CDR3 is TGTGCCTGGAGTGTTTTGGCGGGGGGCGGCAATGAGCAGTTCTTC. This sequence encodes CAWSVLAGGGNEQFF.

This clone has a single count. This chain connects TRBV27 to TRBJ2-4, with D hard to call. From germline, CDR1 is MNHEY and CDR2 SMNVEV (reference sequence). V lost 0 bases to trimming and J lost 6 bases, with 9 bases between them. The CDR3 runs to 14 residues. The CDR3 region has the DNA TGTGCCAGCAGTTTATCCGAAACGGGAAACATTCAGTACTTC. Translation gives CASSLSETGNIQYF.

The chain is built from TRBV2 and TRBJ2-5, with no clear D. Trimming removed 2 bases from V and 4 bases from J, with 8 bases in between. In germline, CDR1 is SNHLY, CDR2 FYNNEI. The CDR3 sequence is 13 residues long. In DNA, the CDR3 is TGTGCCAGCAGTGAATATGGAGTAGAGACCCAGTACTTC. This translates into CASSEYGVETQYF.

This clone has just one count. Here the CDR3 DNA reads TGTGCCTACCCTAGCGGGGGTTACCAAGAGACCCAGTACTTC. Its translation is CAYPSGGYQETQYF. The chain combines TRBV5-4 with TRBJ2-5; 10 bases agree with TRBD2. Trimming removed 10 bases from V and 0 bases from J; junction bases left unmatched: 6. Germline assignment: CDR1 SGHNT and CDR2 YYREEE (reference sequence). This CDR3 contains 14 residues.